This TCR beta chain is drawn from a study of T cells expressing NK-cell markers. Overall study findings and caveats: Where several donors were concerned, these clonotypes also led the CD3+CD56-NKG2C+ fraction.

Points on this clonotype: Its antigen is undetermined.

The CDR3 is 15 amino acids. CDR1 is MDHEN and CDR2 is SYDVKM in the germline V gene. From its re-call of the 5' RACE reads, TCRdb lists each CDR3 protein once, without DNA. Seen in this sample are under 500,000 distinct CDR3 sequences; the ten most common clones hold 7.3%. The sequencing sample was made of blood T cells: a sorted CD56 or NKG2C T cell subset, CD4+ or CD8+ T cells, or bulk PBMC T cells (not recorded which). This rearrangement joins TRBV28 to TRBJ2-4; TCRdb indicates TRBD1, and absent DNA this call remains unverified. This TCR was sampled from a woman aged 18 to 75 in good health. The chain's CDR3 is CASSSPGTGKNIQYF.